This entry describes one TCR beta chain. Antigen specificity is unknown. The data are from a study of long-term antiretroviral therapy in people with HIV. The study's findings and limits: Viral resistance, ART adherence and therapy changes all lacked available data.

This CDR3 is built from 11 residues. V was clipped by 3 bases and J by 6 bases, with 6 bases between them. In germline, CDR1 is SGHDT, CDR2 YYEEEE. Assay version v3.0 of immunoSEQ was used, and it was run at survey level. TCRdb's table, derived via immunoSEQ multiplex PCR, lists solely in-frame clones and lacks some. Of 36,000 or so clones in the sample, more than 65% are singletons; the top ten hold roughly 6.1%. The TCR comes from a young man with HIV. The sequencing used unsorted PBMCs, collected 0.6 years after starting antiretroviral therapy. The chain links TRBV5-6 to TRBJ1-1, with D possibly TRBD1 on 5 matching bases. DNA for the CDR3: TGTGCCAGCAGCTGGGGGTCTGAAGCTTTCTTT. Encoded protein: CASSWGSEAFF.